This is a list of T cell receptor beta chains from one sample in a study of blood T cell repertoires in COVID-19. TCRdb's copy holds only in-frame clones and misses some; the assay was immunoSEQ multiplex PCR. The sample shows 80,000 to 100,000 clones, 70% to 90% of them seen only once. Source material: peripheral blood. The source of these receptors is a man aged 45-65 years with COVID-19, enrolled during active disease. Each CDR3 is given with its conserved first and last residue. A D gene is named only where the DNA matches it firmly. Where a row states a size, it is once, few, many or the class of an expanded clone; other rows omit it.

>TRBJ2-7|TRBD1|NA|TRBV6-2/TRBV6-3
CASSGTGGYEQYF
TGTGCCAGCAGTGGGACAGGGGGCTACGAGCAGTACTTC
>TRBJ2-3|TRBD2|NA|TRBV5-1
CASSLMGLAGDTQYF
TGCGCCAGCAGCTTGATGGGACTAGCGGGAGATACGCAGTATTTT
>TRBJ2-3|TRBD1|NA|TRBV5-1
CASRPGQGLTDTQYF
TGCGCCAGCCGCCCGGGACAGGGGTTGACAGATACGCAGTATTTT
>TRBJ2-1|TRBD2|NA|TRBV7-2
CATRVASSGRGEQFF
TGTGCCACCCGGGTAGCGTCTAGCGGAAGGGGTGAGCAGTTCTTC
>TRBJ1-4|NA|NA|TRBV7-9
CAYQGWATNEKLFF
TGTGCCTACCAGGGATGGGCAACTAATGAAAAACTGTTTTTT
>TRBJ2-1|TRBD2|NA|TRBV7-8
CASSLGTRGEEQFF
TGTGCCAGCAGCTTAGGGACTAGGGGCGAGGAGCAGTTCTTC
>TRBJ1-4|TRBD1|NA|TRBV19
CASSIDDREFGKLFF
TGTGCCAGTAGTATAGACGACAGGGAATTTGGAAAACTGTTTTTT
>TRBJ1-5|TRBD1|NA|TRBV6-5
CASRLIGTGYQPQHF
TGTGCCAGCAGGTTGATCGGGACAGGGTATCAGCCCCAGCATTTT
>TRBJ1-2|TRBD1|NA|TRBV18
CASSPPGQIYTF
TGTGCCAGCTCACCACCGGGACAGATCTACACCTTC
>TRBJ1-4|NA|NA|TRBV19
CASRRQLTNEKLFF
TGTGCCAGTAGAAGACAGCTCACCAATGAAAAACTGTTTTTT
>TRBJ1-2|NA|few|TRBV7-9
CASSLSQQGLYGYTF
TGTGCCAGCAGCTTATCTCAACAGGGCCTCTATGGCTACACCTTC
>TRBJ1-1|NA|NA|TRBV7-9
CASSPTGNTEAFF
TGTGCCAGCAGCCCCACAGGGAACACTGAAGCTTTCTTT
>TRBJ1-2|NA|NA|TRBV4-1
CASSQDRAVNTF
TGCGCCAGCAGCCAAGATCGAGCTGTTAACACCTTC
>TRBJ1-2|TRBD1|NA|TRBV10-1
CASSYRGPKYGYTF
TGCGCCAGCAGCTACAGGGGGCCAAAGTATGGCTACACCTTC
>TRBJ1-3|NA|NA|TRBV9
CASSVSGWGNTIYF
TGTGCCAGCAGCGTTTCAGGGTGGGGAAACACCATATATTTT
>TRBJ1-5|NA|NA|TRBV4-1
CASSQDRDQPQHF
TGCGCCAGCAGCCAAGATCGGGATCAGCCCCAGCATTTT
>TRBJ2-4|NA|NA|TRBV5-8
CASSLDTGETKNIQYF
TGTGCCAGCAGTCTCGACACGGGGGAAACCAAAAACATTCAGTACTTC
>TRBJ2-2|TRBD1|once|TRBV11-3
CASSFTGGTGELFF
TGTGCCAGCAGCTTCACAGGGGGCACCGGGGAGCTGTTTTTT